This paragraph reports one T cell receptor beta chain. Its antigen is still unknown. The sample comes from a study of T-cell memory formation after mild COVID-19. TCRdb reprocessed the 5' RACE reads with MiXCR, giving one entry per CDR3 protein. The top ten hold 8.4% of the sample, which has fewer than 600,000 distinct CDR3 sequences, about a fifth seen once. Study results and caveats: The study detected some responding clones in pre-infection memory, suggesting cross-reactive memory joined. CM and EM subsets held most contracting CD4+ clones; EMRA held CD8+ ones.

Germline V lookup: CDR1 DFQATT, CDR2 SNEGSKA (reference sequence). The CDR3 has 13 amino acids. This clonotype was obtained from an adult woman who had mild COVID-19 (a few samples of this study predate the infection). Cell type and time point are not known. Sequenced input: PBMCs or a T cell subset sorted from them (not recorded which). The chain is built from TRBV20-1 and TRBJ1-5; a weak D match, TRBD1 (6 bases). CDR3 in amino acids: CRAGRGGDQPQHF. The DNA of the CDR3 is TGCAGAGCGGGCAGGGGCGGTGATCAGCCCCAGCATTTT.